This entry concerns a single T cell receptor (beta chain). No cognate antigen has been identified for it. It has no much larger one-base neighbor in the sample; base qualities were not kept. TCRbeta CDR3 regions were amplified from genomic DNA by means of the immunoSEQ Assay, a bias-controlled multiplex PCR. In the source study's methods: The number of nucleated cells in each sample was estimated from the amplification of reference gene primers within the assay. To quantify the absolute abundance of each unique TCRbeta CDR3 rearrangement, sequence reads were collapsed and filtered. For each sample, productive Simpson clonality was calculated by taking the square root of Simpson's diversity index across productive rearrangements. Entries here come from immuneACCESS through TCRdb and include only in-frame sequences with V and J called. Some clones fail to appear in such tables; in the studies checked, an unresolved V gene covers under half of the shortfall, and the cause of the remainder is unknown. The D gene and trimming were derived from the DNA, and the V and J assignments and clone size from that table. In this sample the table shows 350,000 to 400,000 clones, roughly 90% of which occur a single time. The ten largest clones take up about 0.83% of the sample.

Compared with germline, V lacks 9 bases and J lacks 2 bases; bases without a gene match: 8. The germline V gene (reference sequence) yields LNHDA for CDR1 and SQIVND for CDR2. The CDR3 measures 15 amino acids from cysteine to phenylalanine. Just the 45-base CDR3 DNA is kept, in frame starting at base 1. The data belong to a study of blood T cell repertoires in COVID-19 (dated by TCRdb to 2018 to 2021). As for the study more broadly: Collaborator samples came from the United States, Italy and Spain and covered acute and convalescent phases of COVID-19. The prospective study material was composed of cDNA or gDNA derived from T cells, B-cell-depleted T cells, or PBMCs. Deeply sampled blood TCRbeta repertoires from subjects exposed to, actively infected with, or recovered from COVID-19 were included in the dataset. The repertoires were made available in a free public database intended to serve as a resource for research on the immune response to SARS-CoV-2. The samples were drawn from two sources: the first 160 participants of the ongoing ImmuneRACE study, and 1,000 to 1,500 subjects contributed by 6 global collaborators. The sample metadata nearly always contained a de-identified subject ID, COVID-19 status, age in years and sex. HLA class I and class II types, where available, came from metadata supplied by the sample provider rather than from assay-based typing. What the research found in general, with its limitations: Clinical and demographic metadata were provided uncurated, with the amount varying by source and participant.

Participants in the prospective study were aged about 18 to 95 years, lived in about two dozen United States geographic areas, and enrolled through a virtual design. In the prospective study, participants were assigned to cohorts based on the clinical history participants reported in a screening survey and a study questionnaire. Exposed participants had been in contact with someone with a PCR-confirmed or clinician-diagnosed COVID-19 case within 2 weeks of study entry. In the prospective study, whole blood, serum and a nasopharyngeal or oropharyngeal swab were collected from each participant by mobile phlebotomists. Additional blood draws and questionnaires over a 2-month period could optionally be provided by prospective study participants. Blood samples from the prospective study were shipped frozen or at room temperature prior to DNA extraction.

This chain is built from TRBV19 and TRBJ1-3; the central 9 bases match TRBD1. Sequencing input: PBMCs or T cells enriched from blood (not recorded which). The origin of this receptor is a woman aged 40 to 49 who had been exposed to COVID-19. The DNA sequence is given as TGTGCCAGGATCGACAGGGGGGGTACTGGAAACACCATATATTTT. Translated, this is CARIDRGGTGNTIYF.